Below are 22 T cell receptor beta chains sequenced from a single sample in a study of OX40 agonist ivuxolimab in advanced cancers. Sequencing used immunoSEQ multiplex PCR; TCRdb keeps in-frame clones, though not all of them. In the table there are about 61,000 clones, roughly 84% of which are singletons. The specimen comprised CD4+ or CD8+ T cells sorted from blood, sampled in a trial of the OX40 agonist ivuxolimab. The receptors were gathered from an adult with an advanced solid tumor such as melanoma, head and neck, liver or kidney cancer.

The sample holds a few counts of this clone. The chain is built from TRBV28 and TRBJ1-1; maybe TRBD1 (5 bases). Germline V CDR1 and CDR2: MDHEN, SYDVKM. CDR3 length: 10 amino acids. V was trimmed by 4 bases and J by 11 bases, leaving 8 bases between them. CDR3 coding DNA: TGTGCCAGCAGTTCCTACAGGGCTTTCTTT. This gives the protein CASSSYRAFF.

On this clone: Here the CDR3 omits its conserved ending phenylalanine or tryptophan, so a read error is the likely source. The gene calls are TRBV27 and TRBJ1-2, with D possibly TRBD1 on 6 matching bases. Germline V gene data show CDR1 as MNHEY and CDR2 as SMNVEV (reference sequence). Trimming removed 3 bases from V and 1 base from J, with 6 bases in between. This CDR3 is built from 13 residues. CDR3 nucleotides: TGTGCCAGCAGTTTCAGGGGTAACTATGGCTACACCTCC. Protein sequence: CASSFRGNYGYTS.

The V call is TRBV7-6, the J call TRBJ1-5, with a weak D call TRBD1 (6 bases). Germline CDR1 reads SGHVS; CDR2 reads FNYEAQ. This CDR3 contains 15 residues. V was cut by 5 bases and J by 3 bases, with 14 bases left in between. CDR3 sequence: CASSIYTGSNQPQHF. The CDR3 DNA follows: TGTGCCAGCAGCATCTACACAGGGTCCAATCAGCCCCAGCATTTT. Supplemented by reference TRBV7-6 and TRBJ1-5, the full variable domain reads GAGVSQSPRYKVTKRGQDVALRCDPISGHVSLYWYRQALGQGPEFLTYFNYEAQQDKSGLPNDRFSAERPEGSISTLTIQRTEQRDSAMYRCASSIYTGSNQPQHFGDGTRLSIL.

The chain carries TRBV2 and TRBJ2-3, with D perhaps matching TRBD2 (5 bases). V lost 1 base and J 10 bases, leaving 6 bases between the germline ends. This CDR3 contains 11 residues. Germline CDR1 is SNHLY and CDR2 is FYNNEI. The CDR3 reads CASSEGTPQYF. In nucleotides, the CDR3 is TGTGCCAGCAGTGAAGGGACTCCGCAGTATTTT.

The V gene is TRBV7-8, the J gene TRBJ2-5; D gene unclear. Germline V gene data show CDR1 as SGHVS and CDR2 as FQNEAQ. CDR3 length: 13 residues. Deletions cut 5 bases from V and 5 bases from J, with 12 bases between. In DNA, the CDR3 is TGTGCCAGCAGCGCCGTCGGAGTTGAGACCCAGTACTTC. Encoded protein: CASSAVGVETQYF.

This chain connects TRBV19 to TRBJ2-2; no clear D gene. Germline CDR1 LNHDA, CDR2 SQIVND (reference sequence). The CDR3 is made up of 14 amino acids. The V gene lost 5 bases and the J gene lost 7 bases, with 14 bases spanning the gap. Here the CDR3 DNA reads TGTGCCAGTAGTGACGGGCCCCCGGGCGGGGAGCTGTTTTTT. Translating it yields CASSDGPPGGELFF.

The rearrangement joins TRBV7-2 to TRBJ1-2, with D tentatively TRBD1 (5 bases). V lost 1 base and J 4 bases, leaving 10 bases between the germline ends. The CDR3 length is 14 residues. Germline CDR1 SGHTA, CDR2 FQGNSA. CDR3 DNA: TGTGCCAGCAGCTTAGAAGGGGTAGGCTATGGCTACACCTTC. It codes for CASSLEGVGYGYTF.

The genes are TRBV11-2 and TRBJ2-1, with 12 bases lining up with TRBD2. The CDR3 sequence is 14 residues long. Unmatched junction bases numbered 6, after V lost 5 bases and J lost 10 bases. Germline V gene data show CDR1 as SGHAT and CDR2 as FQNNGV. The CDR3 bases are TGTGCCAGCAGCCGACTAGCGGGAGATCAGGAGCAGTTCTTC. Encoded protein: CASSRLAGDQEQFF.

The chain couples TRBV7-9 to TRBJ2-5; D perhaps matches TRBD1 (6 bases). With 5 bases removed from V and 3 bases from J, the gap between germline ends came to 10 bases. CDR1 is SEHNR, CDR2 FQNEAQ, per germline (reference sequence). The CDR3 has 13 residues. CDR3 residues: CASSLGAEETQYF. The CDR3 nucleotides are TGTGCCAGCAGCCTGGGGGCGGAAGAGACCCAGTACTTC.

V is TRBV4-2 and J is TRBJ2-7, with 15 positions matching TRBD2. The CDR3 extends over 20 amino acids. The germline gives CDR1 LGHNA, CDR2 YNFKEQ. With V trimmed by 3 bases and J by 5 bases, 17 bases remained unmatched. The CDR3 loop is CASSQAVEPGTSGRSHEQYF. Written as DNA, the CDR3 is TGTGCCAGCAGCCAGGCCGTGGAACCCGGGACTAGCGGGAGGTCCCACGAGCAGTACTTC.

The genes are TRBV29-1 and TRBJ1-1; D unresolved. From germline, CDR1 is SQVTM and CDR2 ANQGSEA. Trimming shortened V by 6 bases and J by 1 base, and 12 bases separated the two germline ends. CDR3 length: 13 residues. DNA of the CDR3: TGCAGCGTGTCCGGACTGGCGAACACTGAAGCTTTCTTT. Amino acids: CSVSGLANTEAFF. Supplemented by reference TRBV29-1 and TRBJ1-1, the full variable domain reads SAVISQKPSRDICQRGTSLTIQCQVDSQVTMMFWYRQQPGQSLTLIATANQGSEATYESGFVIDKFPISRPNLTFSTLTVSNMSPEDSSIYLCSVSGLANTEAFFGQGTRLTVV.

The V call is TRBV19, the J call TRBJ1-2; the D is unclear. This CDR3 spans 17 amino acids. Germline CDR1 and CDR2: LNHDA and SQIVND (reference sequence). V was shortened by 2 bases and J by 5 bases, with 21 bases between the two germline ends. This CDR3 reads CASSIRFDSMGQYGYTF. The CDR3, as DNA: TGTGCCAGTAGTATAAGGTTCGATTCGATGGGTCAGTATGGCTACACCTTC.

V usage is TRBV9 and J usage is TRBJ1-6; D unresolved. Germline loops: CDR1 SGDLS, CDR2 YYNGEE. This CDR3 has 13 amino acids. V was cut by 2 bases and J by 8 bases, with 8 bases left in between. The CDR3 protein is CASSVVPDSPLHF. CDR3 sequence (DNA): TGTGCCAGCAGCGTGGTGCCGGATTCACCCCTCCACTTT.

CDR3 region: CASSQVDRGRKTEAFF. The CDR3 nucleotides are TGCGCCAGCAGCCAGGTTGACAGGGGTAGGAAGACTGAAGCTTTCTTT. V and J are TRBV4-3 and TRBJ1-1; 8 bases are a match to TRBD1. The ends lost 3 bases at V and 5 bases at J; junction bases unmatched: 11. The V gene's germline CDR1 is LGHNA and CDR2 YSLEER. The CDR3 has 16 residues.

This sequence joins TRBV19 and TRBJ1-5, with 7 bases lining up with TRBD1. The CDR3 covers 13 residues. Trimming took 5 bases from V and 5 from J; bases not matched to a gene: 3. The germline gives CDR1 LNHDA, CDR2 SQIVND (reference sequence). CDR3 nucleotide sequence: TGTGCCAGTAGTCCCAGGGGGGATCAGCCCCAGCATTTT. Protein: CASSPRGDQPQHF.

V gene TRBV5-1 combines with J gene TRBJ2-3; no clear D gene. CDR3 length equals 11 residues. V lost 6 bases to trimming and J lost 6 bases, with 8 bases between them. In germline, CDR1 is SGHRS, CDR2 YFSETQ. The CDR3 DNA is TGCGCCAGCACCACTGGGGATACGCAGTATTTT. It translates to CASTTGDTQYF.

This clone was seen more than once but under ten times. The rearrangement uses TRBV4-1 and TRBJ1-5; D is unresolved. Germline values: CDR1 MGHRA, CDR2 YSYEKL. The CDR3 consists of 18 residues. With 0 bases removed from V and 0 bases from J, the gap between germline ends came to 15 bases. The CDR3 reads CASSQEATETYSNQPQHF. The DNA for the CDR3 is TGCGCCAGCAGCCAAGAGGCCACAGAAACCTATAGCAATCAGCCCCAGCATTTT.

This clone was seen just once. J is TRBJ2-5 and V is TRBV28, with 7 bases matching TRBD2. V was clipped by 5 bases and J by 1 base; unmatched bases: 4. CDR1 MDHEN and CDR2 SYDVKM come from the germline V gene. The CDR3 runs to 14 residues. DNA of the CDR3: TGTGCCAGCAGTGGACTAGTGATCCAAGAGACCCAGTACTTC. Amino acid sequence: CASSGLVIQETQYF.

Note on this clone: The germline gene is not matched at one end of the junction; a read error may be the cause. This chain's CDR3 is CASSLDYDEQFF. The CDR3, as DNA: TGTGCCAGCTCACTGGACTACGATGAGCAGTTCTTC. The V call is TRBV18, the J call TRBJ2-1; possibly TRBD2 for D (6 bases). CDR1 and CDR2 (germline): KGHSH, LQKENI. This CDR3 contains 12 residues.

V usage is TRBV5-1 and J usage is TRBJ2-1; D is perhaps TRBD1 (5 bases). V lost 1 base and J lost 10, with 15 bases in between. CDR3 length: 14 amino acids. In germline, CDR1 is SGHRS, CDR2 YFSETQ. CDR3 DNA: TGCGCCAGCAGCTTGAGTGACAGTGGTTCAGAGCAGTTCTTC. Translating gives CASSLSDSGSEQFF.

V and J are TRBV5-6 and TRBJ2-1; D ambiguous. In germline, CDR1 is SGHDT, CDR2 YYEEEE. V was trimmed by 3 bases and J by 0 bases, leaving 10 bases between them. The CDR3 covers 15 residues. CDR3 sequence (DNA): TGTGCCAGCAGCTCCACCTATAGCTCCTACAATGAGCAGTTCTTC. The encoded protein is CASSSTYSSYNEQFF.

The gene calls are TRBV7-6 and TRBJ2-3, with 11 positions matching TRBD2. The germline V gene has CDR1 SGHVS and CDR2 FNYEAQ. J gave up 7 bases and V 8 bases, and 14 bases lay outside the gene matches. The CDR3 covers 16 residues. As DNA, the CDR3 is TGTGCCAGCGCCTTAGCGGGAGGGCCCGAGGGACATACGCAGTATTTT. Amino acids: CASALAGGPEGHTQYF.